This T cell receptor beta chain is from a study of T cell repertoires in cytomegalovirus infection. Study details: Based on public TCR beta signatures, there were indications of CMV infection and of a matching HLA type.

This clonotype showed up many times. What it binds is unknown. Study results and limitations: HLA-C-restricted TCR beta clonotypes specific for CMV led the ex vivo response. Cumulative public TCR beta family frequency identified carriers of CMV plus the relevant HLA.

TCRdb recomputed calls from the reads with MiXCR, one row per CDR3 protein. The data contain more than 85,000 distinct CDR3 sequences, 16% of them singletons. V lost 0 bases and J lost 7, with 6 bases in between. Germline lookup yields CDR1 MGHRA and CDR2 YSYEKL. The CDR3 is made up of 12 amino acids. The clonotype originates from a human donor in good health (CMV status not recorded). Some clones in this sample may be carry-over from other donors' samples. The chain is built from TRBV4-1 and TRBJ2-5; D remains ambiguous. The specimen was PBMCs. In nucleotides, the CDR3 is TGCGCCAGCAGCCAAGATATGGGGACCCAGTACTTC. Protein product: CASSQDMGTQYF.